The clone carrying this T cell receptor beta chain was recorded many times. TRAV- and TRBV-specific primers were used for first-strand cDNA, which covered alpha and beta chains. TCRs were amplified for 20 to 25 PCR cycles with a constant-region primer and V-primer adapter. In TCRdb, the reads were re-called with MiXCR into one record per CDR3 protein. The data contain tens of thousands of distinct CDR3 sequences, 20% to 25% of them singletons. Time point: after trial treatment. Treatment: LDRT plus nivolumab, ipilimumab, low-dose cyclophosphamide and aspirin (RACIN trial). The source of the sample is a study of low-dose radiotherapy and immunotherapy resistance in tumors. Study at large: Ipilimumab 1 mg/kg every six weeks, together with nivolumab 240 mg every two weeks, was given intravenously to patients.

Sequences were derived from PBMCs, sampled after low-dose radiotherapy plus immunotherapy. The receptor's source is a female donor with ovarian cancer.

The CDR3 region has the DNA TGTGCCAGCAGCCCGCCGGGACCGGGCACAGATACGCAGTATTTT. Translating gives CASSPPGPGTDTQYF. The genes are TRBV5-4 and TRBJ2-3; perhaps D is TRBD1 or TRBD2 (5 bases each). The CDR3 contains 15 residues. Germline loops: CDR1 SGHNT, CDR2 YYREEE (reference sequence). V dropped 4 bases and J dropped 1 base, with 13 bases sitting between them.